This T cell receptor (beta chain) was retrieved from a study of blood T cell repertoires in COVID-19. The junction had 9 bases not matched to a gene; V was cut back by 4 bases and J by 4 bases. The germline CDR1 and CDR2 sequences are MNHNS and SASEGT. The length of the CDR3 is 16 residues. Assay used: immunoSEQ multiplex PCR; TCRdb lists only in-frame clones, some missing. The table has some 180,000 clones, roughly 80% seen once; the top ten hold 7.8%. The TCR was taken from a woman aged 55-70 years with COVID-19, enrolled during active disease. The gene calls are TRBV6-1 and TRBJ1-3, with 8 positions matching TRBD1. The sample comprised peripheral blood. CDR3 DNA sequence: TGTGCCAGCAGTGCCCAGACAGGGGCCGTGGGAAACACCATATATTTT. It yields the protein CASSAQTGAVGNTIYF.